The 23 T cell receptor beta chains presented below share a single source sample, sequenced in a study of cytomegalovirus exposure and HLA in healthy donors. PCR used 60 Vbeta primers and 13 Jbeta primers. Profiled with immunoSEQ multiplex PCR; TCRdb holds only in-frame clones, not every one. The sample has 110,000 to 150,000 clones; 80% to 85% are singletons. The sample comprised PBMCs. The origin of the receptors is a female donor in good health and CMV-seronegative.

In DNA form, the CDR3 reads TGTGCCAGCAGCACCGGGACAGGGAGTGAAAAACTGTTTTTT. It is translated as CASSTGTGSEKLFF. This rearrangement joins TRBV5-5 to TRBJ1-4; 9 bases map to TRBD1. This CDR3 comprises 14 residues. V dropped 4 bases and J dropped 7; count of bases not matched to a gene: 5. Germline CDR1 and CDR2: SGHKS and YYEKEE (reference sequence).

This clone is a singleton in its sample. The chain links TRBV27 to TRBJ2-7; 8 bases fit TRBD1. CDR3 length: 13 residues. V trimming: 7 bases; J trimming: 2 bases; junction bases outside the gene matches: 4. Germline values: CDR1 MNHEY, CDR2 SMNVEV (reference sequence). The CDR3 nucleotides are TGTGCCAGCAAACAGGGGGAGGCCTACGAGCAGTACTTC. Its protein product is CASKQGEAYEQYF.

The V gene is TRBV27, the J gene TRBJ2-7, with a weak D call TRBD1 (6 bases). CDR1 is MNHEY and CDR2 is SMNVEV in the germline V gene (reference sequence). Trimming stripped 8 bases from V and 0 bases from J, with 14 bases between. This CDR3 region has 14 residues. The CDR3 bases are TGTGCCAGCCTCGCAGGGGCCCCCTCCTACGAGCAGTACTTC. Translated: CASLAGAPSYEQYF.

The chain is built from TRBV10-1 and TRBJ1-1, with D hard to call. V was trimmed by 8 bases and J by 1 base, leaving 8 bases between them. The CDR3 runs 12 residues. The V gene's germline CDR1 is WNHNN and CDR2 SYGVQD (reference sequence). DNA for the CDR3: TGCGCCAGCTCACGGTGGAACACTGAAGCTTTCTTT. Translating gives CASSRWNTEAFF.

In its sample, this clone was seen once. The V and J genes are TRBV18 and TRBJ1-1; TRBD1 aligns across 7 bases. V gave up 3 bases and J gave up 4 bases; unmatched junction bases: 5. CDR1 KGHSH and CDR2 LQKENI come from the germline V gene. CDR3 length: 14 residues. CDR3 nucleotides: TGTGCCAGCTCACCTACAGGGGCCGTCACTGAAGCTTTCTTT. Translating it yields CASSPTGAVTEAFF.

The table lists this clone with a few counts. This rearrangement joins TRBV6-1 to TRBJ2-7; 9 positions match TRBD2. Germline assignment: CDR1 MNHNS and CDR2 SASEGT. V dropped 0 bases and J dropped 0; count of bases not matched to a gene: 0. The CDR3 has 15 residues. The CDR3 DNA sequence: TGTGCCAGCAGTGAAGCTAGCGGGAGCTCCTACGAGCAGTACTTC. This codes for CASSEASGSSYEQYF.

This chain uses TRBV5-1 with TRBJ1-1; possibly TRBD1 for D (6 bases). The CDR3 contains 16 residues. Germline CDR1 SGHRS, CDR2 YFSETQ. V lost 0 bases to trimming and J lost 5 bases, with 17 bases between them. The CDR3 DNA is TGCGCCAGCAGCTTGGTAATACAGGGTGGAATGACTGAAGCTTTCTTT. Translation gives CASSLVIQGGMTEAFF.

The chain combines TRBV27 with TRBJ1-1, with D hard to call. V lost 5 bases to trimming and J lost 4 bases, with 14 bases between them. CDR3 length equals 14 residues. Germline V gene lookup returns CDR1 MNHEY and CDR2 SMNVEV (reference sequence). CDR3 sequence: CASSEYGEGTEAFF. The CDR3 DNA follows: TGTGCCAGCAGTGAATATGGCGAGGGCACTGAAGCTTTCTTT.

The chain carries TRBV4-1 and TRBJ2-7; 10 positions agree with TRBD2. This CDR3 has 14 amino acids. Trimming removed 6 bases from V and 6 bases from J; junction bases left unmatched: 8. The germline V gene has CDR1 MGHRA and CDR2 YSYEKL. For the CDR3, the DNA is TGCGCCAGCAGATCCCTAGCGGGAGTAGCCGAGCAGTACTTC. Translating it yields CASRSLAGVAEQYF.

J is TRBJ2-1 and V is TRBV4-2; 7 bases fit TRBD2. This CDR3 is built from 17 residues. The trim removed 1 base at V and 5 bases at J, leaving 11 bases unmatched. Looked up from germline, CDR1 is LGHNA and CDR2 is YNFKEQ. This CDR3 reads CASSQGYSGLPNNEQFF. DNA for the CDR3: TGTGCCAGCAGCCAAGGATACTCGGGACTACCGAACAATGAGCAGTTCTTC.

This chain links TRBV13 with TRBJ2-5; TRBD2 aligns across 7 bases. This CDR3 is 15 amino acids long. The J segment lost 3 bases and the V segment lost 1 base, leaving 5 bases of the junction unmatched. CDR1 is PRHDT and CDR2 is FYEKMQ in the germline V gene (reference sequence). The CDR3 nucleotides read TGTGCCAGCAGCTTAGCTAGCGGAGAGAAAGAGACCCAGTACTTC. Residues: CASSLASGEKETQYF.

The chain has TRBV5-1 and TRBJ2-7, with no clear D. Trimming shortened V by 2 bases and J by 2 bases, and 8 bases separated the two germline ends. Germline V gene sequence: CDR1 SGHRS, CDR2 YFSETQ. This CDR3 spans 13 amino acids. The CDR3 DNA follows: TGCGCCAGCAGCTTCTCAGTGACCTACGAGCAGTACTTC. This translates into CASSFSVTYEQYF.

V is TRBV7-9 and J is TRBJ1-1, with D maybe TRBD1 (5 bases). The germline V gene encodes CDR1 SEHNR and CDR2 FQNEAQ (reference sequence). V was shortened by 6 bases and J by 0 bases, with 11 bases between the two germline ends. The CDR3 spans 14 residues. CDR3 protein: CASRADSLNTEAFF. In DNA, the CDR3 is TGTGCCAGCAGGGCTGACAGTTTGAACACTGAAGCTTTCTTT.

The chain links TRBV7-9 to TRBJ1-1; D unclear. Trimming took 5 bases from V and 2 from J, leaving 18 bases between them. Germline CDR1 reads SEHNR; CDR2 reads FQNEAQ (reference sequence). The CDR3 is made up of 16 amino acids. CDR3 bases: TGTGCCAGCAGCCCGACCGGGGTTTCGGGAAACACTGAAGCTTTCTTT. Its protein is CASSPTGVSGNTEAFF.

The V and J genes are TRBV28 and TRBJ1-3, with D possibly being TRBD1 (6 bases). The germline CDR1 and CDR2 sequences are MDHEN and SYDVKM. This CDR3 spans 15 amino acids. Trimming took off 8 bases at V and 6 bases at J, with 20 bases between the two ends. The CDR3 DNA is TGTGCCAGCCATCTGGGGGCCCACCGCTCAAACACCATATATTTT. It is translated as CASHLGAHRSNTIYF.

The chain has TRBV5-4 and TRBJ2-7; D not certain. The V gene's germline CDR1 is SGHNT and CDR2 YYREEE (reference sequence). CDR3 size: 17 residues. V lost 4 bases and J lost 0, with 20 bases in between. CDR3 protein: CASSPPAEEDVSYEQYF. The CDR3 DNA follows: TGTGCCAGCAGCCCTCCGGCAGAGGAAGACGTCTCCTACGAGCAGTACTTC.

The gene calls are TRBV7-2 and TRBJ2-5; D unclear. V was shortened by 5 bases and J by 5 bases, with 9 bases between the two germline ends. Germline values: CDR1 SGHTA, CDR2 FQGNSA. The CDR3 sequence is 12 residues long. DNA of the CDR3: TGTGCCAGCAGCGTGTACGGGGAGACCCAGTACTTC. The encoded protein is CASSVYGETQYF.

CDR3 amino acids: CASSLAGSGVRYEQYF. CDR3 nucleotide sequence: TGTGCCAGCAGCTTGGCCGGGTCAGGGGTACGCTACGAGCAGTACTTC. The V gene is TRBV5-6, the J gene TRBJ2-7; a weak D match, TRBD1 (6 bases). Per germline, CDR1 SGHDT and CDR2 YYEEEE. Trimming removed 0 bases from V and 3 bases from J, with 16 bases in between. The CDR3 runs 16 residues.

About this clone itself: Other DNA sequences in the same sample also yield this CDR3. The chain is built from TRBV6-5 and TRBJ1-1; 9 nucleotides agree with TRBD1. Germline V gene lookup returns CDR1 MNHEY and CDR2 SVGAGI. J gave up 3 bases and V 0 bases, and 2 bases lay outside the gene matches. CDR3 length equals 15 residues. As DNA, the CDR3 is TGTGCCAGCAGTTACTCGGACAGGGGCGACACTGAAGCTTTCTTT. Translated: CASSYSDRGDTEAFF.

The chain uses TRBV27 and TRBJ2-1, with TRBD2 matching 8 bases. The CDR3 has 17 amino acids. The germline CDR1 and CDR2 sequences are MNHEY and SMNVEV (reference sequence). V lost 6 bases to trimming and J lost 5 bases; unmatched junction nucleotides: 15. The CDR3, as DNA: TGTGCCAGCAGCTCCCCTTTACGGGAGGGCCAGAACAATGAGCAGTTCTTC. It specifies CASSSPLREGQNNEQFF.

The genes are TRBV5-5 and TRBJ1-1; a weak D match, TRBD1 (6 bases). Germline assignment: CDR1 SGHKS and CDR2 YYEKEE (reference sequence). Trimming removed 4 bases at V and 0 bases at J, with 13 bases between. The CDR3 extends over 15 amino acids. The CDR3: CASSPRQEMNTEAFF. The CDR3 nucleotides are TGTGCCAGCAGCCCCCGACAGGAGATGAACACTGAAGCTTTCTTT. Combining the CDR3 with reference TRBV5-5 and TRBJ1-1 gives the whole variable domain DAGVTQSPTHLIKTRGQQVTLRCSPISGHKSVSWYQQVLGQGPQFIFQYYEKEERGRGNFPDRFSARQFPNYSSELNVNALLLGDSALYLCASSPRQEMNTEAFFGQGTRLTVV.

This clone was counted between two and nine times. The V and J genes are TRBV11-3 and TRBJ1-2, with TRBD1 matching 12 bases. The CDR3 length is 18 residues. Germline V lookup: CDR1 SGHNT, CDR2 YENEEA. Germline trimming cut 2 bases from V and 2 bases from J; bases unmatched to any gene: 9. In DNA, the CDR3 is TGTGCCAGCAGCTTACGGTGGGACAGGGGGCCGCTGAACTATGGCTACACCTTC. Residues: CASSLRWDRGPLNYGYTF.

CDR3 region: CASSLEGGESQPQHF. The CDR3, as DNA: TGTGCCAGCAGCTTGGAAGGGGGCGAAAGTCAGCCCCAGCATTTT. This rearrangement joins TRBV5-6 to TRBJ1-5; 7 positions agree with TRBD1. With 0 bases clipped from V and 6 bases from J, the junction kept 6 bases outside the gene matches. This CDR3 has 15 amino acids. Germline CDR1 is SGHDT and CDR2 is YYEEEE.